What follows are 10 T cell receptor beta chains derived from one specimen sequenced in a study of shared clonotypes between healthy human individuals (dated by TCRdb to about 2020). The library was made by the immunoSEQ multiplex PCR assay. TCRdb took over this immuneACCESS table, retaining in-frame rearrangements with V and J assigned. Such tables are incomplete; in checked studies, under half of the missing clones stem from an unresolved V gene, and the remainder is unexplained. Within this sample are around 700,000 clones, with around four fifths of them counted one time only. Of the sample, around 1.8% falls within the top ten clones. The source material was memory CD4+ T cells sorted from blood. The cell subset or site label for this specimen denotes: CD45RA-negative fraction. The receptors originated from a woman aged 25 to 39 in good health.

The chain links TRBV5-8 to TRBJ2-5; 8 bases agree with TRBD2. CDR3 length: 15 residues. Germline values: CDR1 SGHTS, CDR2 YDEGEE. V was clipped by 6 bases and J by 2 bases; unmatched bases: 9. Here the CDR3 DNA reads TGTGCCAGCACCCCCACGGGGGGGGGACAAGAGACCCAGTACTTC. Residues: CASTPTGGGQETQYF.

The genes are TRBV4-2 and TRBJ2-7, with TRBD2 matching over 10 bases. This CDR3 region has 16 residues. Germline assignment: CDR1 LGHNA and CDR2 YNFKEQ. With V trimmed by 5 bases and J by 0 bases, 7 bases remained unmatched. The CDR3 DNA reads TGTGCCAGCAGCGAGCAGACTAGCGGGTACTCCTACGAGCAGTACTTC. Encoded protein: CASSEQTSGYSYEQYF.

This chain connects TRBV28 to TRBJ1-3; 9 nucleotides match TRBD1. The V gene end was trimmed by 5 bases and the J gene end by 0 bases; junction bases not matched to a gene: 11. Germline loops: CDR1 MDHEN, CDR2 SYDVKM. This CDR3 is built from 18 residues. The CDR3 DNA reads TGTGCCAGCAGTGCGCCGGGACAGGGAGGCCTCTCTGGAAACACCATATATTTT. Protein sequence: CASSAPGQGGLSGNTIYF.

This chain joins TRBV5-4 and TRBJ2-7; 9 bases map to TRBD2. Germline trimming cut 0 bases from V and 3 bases from J; bases unmatched to any gene: 1. The CDR3 runs 14 residues. Germline-derived CDR1 and CDR2 are SGHNT and YYREEE (reference sequence). As DNA, the CDR3 is TGTGCCAGCAGCTTGGGACTAGCGGACTACGAGCAGTACTTC. Translating it yields CASSLGLADYEQYF.

The CDR3: CASSEAGPITGELFF. The CDR3 DNA follows: TGTGCCAGCAGTGAAGCGGGGCCCATAACCGGGGAGCTGTTTTTT. This chain links TRBV2 with TRBJ2-2, with D maybe TRBD1 (5 bases). V was trimmed by 0 bases and J by 5 bases, leaving 10 bases between them. The CDR3 length is 15 residues. Per germline, CDR1 SNHLY and CDR2 FYNNEI.

The gene calls are TRBV27 and TRBJ2-7, with 7 positions matching TRBD1. Unmatched junction bases numbered 10, after V lost 3 bases and J lost 2 bases. CDR1 is MNHEY and CDR2 is SMNVEV in the germline V gene (reference sequence). The CDR3 runs to 16 residues. The CDR3 here is CASSLAPSGQPYEQYF. CDR3 nucleotide sequence: TGTGCCAGCAGTTTGGCTCCCTCGGGACAGCCCTACGAGCAGTACTTC.

This chain uses TRBV15 with TRBJ2-1, with 16 nucleotides matching TRBD2. J gave up 9 bases and V 3 bases, and 8 bases lay outside the gene matches. This CDR3 has 17 residues. The germline V gene has CDR1 LNHNV and CDR2 YYDKDF (reference sequence). Written as DNA, the CDR3 is TGTGCCACCAGCAGGGGACTAGCGGGAGGGCCTTTGGGTGAGCAGTTCTTC. Residues: CATSRGLAGGPLGEQFF.

The sample holds a few counts of this clone. The same CDR3 is also encoded by other DNA sequences in this sample. The chain joins TRBV27 to TRBJ1-5; D is ambiguous. Germline CDR1 reads MNHEY; CDR2 reads SMNVEV (reference sequence). The V end was cut by 3 bases, the J end by 6 bases, with 6 bases between. This CDR3 comprises 12 residues. Here the CDR3 reads CASSFLGQPQHF. The CDR3 DNA sequence: TGTGCCAGCAGTTTTCTCGGTCAGCCCCAGCATTTT.

J is TRBJ1-1 and V is TRBV6-4, with 11 nucleotides matching TRBD1. The CDR3 is 15 residues long. The V gene's germline CDR1 is MRHNA and CDR2 SNTAGT. V lost 5 bases, J lost 4 bases, and 6 bases stayed unmatched. The CDR3 spells CASSPGQGAGTEAFF. The CDR3 DNA reads as TGTGCCAGCAGTCCCGGACAGGGGGCTGGCACTGAAGCTTTCTTT.

This clone was picked up one time. The rearrangement joins TRBV25-1 to TRBJ2-7; D is possibly TRBD1 (5 bases). The CDR3 is made up of 13 amino acids. Trimming took 3 bases from V and 6 from J, leaving 12 bases between them. Germline values: CDR1 MGHDK, CDR2 SYGVNS. The CDR3 loop is CASSDPGASEQYF. The DNA of the CDR3 is TGTGCCAGCAGTGATCCTGGGGCCTCCGAGCAGTACTTC.